Below are 17 T cell receptor beta chains sequenced from a single sample in a study of shared clonotypes between healthy human individuals. This table comes from immunoSEQ multiplex PCR, and its TCRdb copy is limited to in-frame clones, with some not included. This sample has approximately 2,000,000 clones; around 90% occur once, and the top ten carry around 0.38%. Sequencing was carried out using naive CD4+ T cells from PBMCs. Regarding subset: CD45RA+ positively selected. These receptors were obtained from a young man in good health. Some clones in this sample may be carry-over from other donors' samples.

The chain couples TRBV6-6 to TRBJ1-2, with D perhaps TRBD1 (5 bases). V dropped 6 bases and J dropped 4 bases, with 15 bases sitting between them. The CDR3 is 14 amino acids. Germline values: CDR1 MNHNY, CDR2 SVGAGI (reference sequence). As DNA, the CDR3 is TGTGCCAGCAGCTCGACCCAGGGACTCTATGGCTACACCTTC. Translation gives CASSSTQGLYGYTF.

The chain is built from TRBV28 and TRBJ1-4; no definite D call. This CDR3 has 14 residues. From germline, CDR1 is MDHEN and CDR2 SYDVKM. The V end was cut by 2 bases, the J end by 5 bases, with 9 bases between. CDR3 residues: CASSLLADNEKLFF. CDR3 nucleotide sequence: TGTGCCAGCAGTTTACTGGCGGACAATGAAAAACTGTTTTTT.

This clone was detected once. The chain couples TRBV27 to TRBJ2-7, with D unclear. CDR1 and CDR2 (germline): MNHEY, SMNVEV (reference sequence). CDR3 length: 14 amino acids. Trimming removed 4 bases from V and 0 bases from J, with 10 bases in between. The CDR3 protein is CASSSPHSSYEQYF. CDR3 nucleotides: TGTGCCAGCAGTTCCCCCCATAGCTCCTACGAGCAGTACTTC.

A single count supports this clone. This chain joins TRBV28 and TRBJ1-1; D gene ambiguous. Germline-derived CDR1 and CDR2 are MDHEN and SYDVKM. The V gene lost 2 bases and the J gene lost 3 bases, with 10 bases spanning the gap. CDR3 length: 14 residues. The CDR3 coding sequence is TGTGCCAGCAGTTTACATTTGGGTTACACTGAAGCTTTCTTT. It is translated as CASSLHLGYTEAFF.

This chain uses TRBV9 with TRBJ2-1; 13 nucleotides match TRBD2. J gave up 4 bases and V 6 bases, and 4 bases lay outside the gene matches. This CDR3 has 15 amino acids. Germline CDR1 reads SGDLS; CDR2 reads YYNGEE. The CDR3 coding sequence is TGTGCCAGCACCGAACTAGCGGGAGGGTACAATGAGCAGTTCTTC. Encoded protein: CASTELAGGYNEQFF.

The J gene is TRBJ2-7, the V gene TRBV7-9; 9 nucleotides align to TRBD1. This CDR3 is built from 17 residues. Trimming at V came to 3 bases and at J to 3 bases, leaving 12 bases not matched to a gene. Germline CDR1 SEHNR, CDR2 FQNEAQ (reference sequence). The CDR3 here is CASSFGRGTGKNYEQYF. The CDR3 DNA follows: TGTGCCAGCAGCTTCGGAAGAGGGACAGGGAAGAACTACGAGCAGTACTTC.

The J gene is TRBJ2-4, the V gene TRBV5-1; tentatively, D is TRBD1 (5 bases). The length of the CDR3 is 17 residues. Between the trimmed V and J ends, which lost 2 bases and 3 bases, there was a span of 18 bases. The germline CDR1 and CDR2 sequences are SGHRS and YFSETQ. In nucleotides, the CDR3 is TGCGCCAGCAGCTTTCGTGGTCCAGGGATCGGCAAAAACATTCAGTACTTC. Translating it yields CASSFRGPGIGKNIQYF.

Details on this clone: The sample holds other DNA sequences that translate to the same CDR3. The gene calls are TRBV30 and TRBJ1-2, with D maybe TRBD1 (5 bases). V lost 0 bases to trimming and J lost 4 bases, with 6 bases between them. This CDR3 spans 12 amino acids. Germline CDR1 and CDR2: GTSNPN and SVGIG (reference sequence). Here the CDR3 reads CAWSVGTYGYTF. The DNA for the CDR3 is TGTGCCTGGAGTGTAGGGACCTATGGCTACACCTTC.

The chain is built from TRBV7-9 and TRBJ2-1, with 9 nucleotides matching TRBD1. The CDR3 covers 16 residues. The V gene's germline CDR1 is SEHNR and CDR2 FQNEAQ (reference sequence). The junction had 10 bases not matched to a gene; V was cut back by 7 bases and J by 3 bases. The CDR3 region is CASTPVWGQGYNEQFF. The DNA of the CDR3 is TGTGCCAGCACCCCAGTGTGGGGACAGGGCTACAATGAGCAGTTCTTC.

The V call is TRBV28, the J call TRBJ1-5; D is possibly TRBD1 (5 bases). The CDR3 runs to 15 residues. V lost 2 bases to trimming and J lost 6 bases, with 14 bases between them. The V gene's germline CDR1 is MDHEN and CDR2 SYDVKM. CDR3 region: CASSLPVGDGQPQHF. The CDR3 region has the DNA TGTGCCAGCAGTTTACCCGTGGGGGATGGTCAGCCCCAGCATTTT.

The gene calls are TRBV2 and TRBJ1-4, with D uncertain. Trimming removed 3 bases at V and 8 bases at J, with 7 bases between. The CDR3 contains 12 residues. Germline assignment: CDR1 SNHLY and CDR2 FYNNEI. The CDR3 nucleotides read TGTGCCAGCAGTGATATCGGGGAAAAACTGTTTTTT. Protein: CASSDIGEKLFF.

Worth noting for this clone: The same CDR3 can be traced to other DNA sequences in this sample. The chain joins TRBV28 to TRBJ1-1; tentatively, D is TRBD1 (5 bases). V shed 6 bases and J shed 8 bases, with 13 bases lying between them. Germline V CDR1 and CDR2: MDHEN, SYDVKM. CDR3 length: 12 amino acids. The CDR3 region has the DNA TGTGCCAGCAGCCTAACAGGTGCCGAAGCTTTCTTT. Translation: CASSLTGAEAFF.

The V and J genes are TRBV10-3 and TRBJ2-2, with 7 bases aligning to TRBD2. After removal of 10 bases from V and 3 bases from J, the junction contained 8 bases not matched to a gene. The V gene's germline CDR1 is ENHRY and CDR2 SYGVKD. The CDR3 sequence is 14 residues long. This chain's CDR3 is CATYRGSDTGELFF. CDR3 DNA: TGTGCCACCTACCGCGGGAGTGACACCGGGGAGCTGTTTTTT.

This chain connects TRBV28 to TRBJ1-1; D is ambiguous. Germline lookup yields CDR1 MDHEN and CDR2 SYDVKM. CDR3 size: 13 residues. V was cut by 8 bases and J by 1 base, with 11 bases left in between. The CDR3 coding sequence is TGTGCCAGCGGTCGGGTCCCGAACACTGAAGCTTTCTTT. This codes for CASGRVPNTEAFF. The entire variable domain, with the rest obtained from reference TRBV28 and TRBJ1-1, is as follows: DVKVTQSSRYLVKRTGEKVFLECVQDMDHENMFWYRQDPGLGLRLIYFSYDVKMKEKGDIPEGYSVSREKKERFSLILESASTNQTSMYLCASGRVPNTEAFFGQGTRLTVV.

The genes are TRBV30 and TRBJ2-5; TRBD2 agrees at 8 bases. The V and J ends lost 2 bases and 5 bases, in that order; junction bases with no gene match: 10. This CDR3 is 15 amino acids long. The germline V gene has CDR1 GTSNPN and CDR2 SVGIG (reference sequence). CDR3: CAWSFTAGEWETQYF. CDR3 nucleotides: TGTGCCTGGAGTTTTACAGCGGGGGAATGGGAGACCCAGTACTTC. Supplemented by reference TRBV30 and TRBJ2-5, the full variable domain reads SQTIHQWPATLVQPVGSPLSLECTVEGTSNPNLYWYRQAAGRGLQLLFYSVGIGQISSEVPQNLSASRPQDRQFILSSKKLLLSDSGFYLCAWSFTAGEWETQYFGPGTRLLVL.

The V gene is TRBV7-9, the J gene TRBJ2-5; TRBD1 agrees at 8 bases. CDR1 SEHNR and CDR2 FQNEAQ come from the germline V gene (reference sequence). This CDR3 comprises 15 residues. The trim removed 5 bases at V and 1 base at J, leaving 6 bases unmatched. CDR3 bases: TGTGCCAGCAGCCGGGACAGGTCCCTCCAAGAGACCCAGTACTTC. It codes for CASSRDRSLQETQYF.

The chain carries TRBV28 and TRBJ1-5, with a possible D match to TRBD1 (5 bases). The CDR3 runs to 14 residues. V gave up 6 bases and J gave up 0 bases, with 9 bases separating them. CDR1 is MDHEN and CDR2 is SYDVKM in the germline V gene. CDR3 bases: TGTGCCAGCAGGACAGACCATAGCAATCAGCCCCAGCATTTT. Its protein is CASRTDHSNQPQHF.